This T cell receptor beta chain was found in a study of blood T cell repertoires in COVID-19. Study at large: Some COVID-19 samples were acute and others convalescent; all came from the United States, Italy and Spain. PBMCs, B-cell-depleted T cells, or T cells were the source of the cDNA or gDNA that made up the material.

Recruits, aged roughly 18 to 100 years, lived in 24 US areas. Germline V gene data show CDR1 as MGHDK and CDR2 as SYGVNS. The trim removed 3 bases at V and 0 bases at J, leaving 4 bases unmatched. The CDR3 has 16 amino acids. As originally analysed: Amplified reference gene primers provided the basis for estimating nucleated cell counts. TCRdb's copy holds only in-frame clones and misses some; the assay was immunoSEQ multiplex PCR. The V and J calls and clone size were taken over from that table, and D and trimming were inferred from the DNA. The sample holds a few hundred thousand clones, about 90% seen once.

The TCR sequence derives from a human donor in a cohort exposed to, infected with or recovered from COVID-19 (not recorded which). The donor label of this sample is uncertain. Sequencing was carried out using PBMCs or T cells enriched from blood (not recorded which). The J gene is TRBJ1-4, the V gene TRBV25-1, with 7 bases fitting TRBD1. The DNA for the CDR3 is TGTGCCAGCAGTGAGGGACAGAAGACAACTAATGAAAAACTGTTTTTT. The encoded protein is CASSEGQKTTNEKLFF.